The 32 T cell receptor beta chains given below trace back to one sample, sequenced in a study of molecular identifiers for immune sequencing clone quantification. TCRdb re-analysed the PCR reads in MiXCR, keeping a single row per CDR3 protein. The profile covers about 65,000 distinct CDR3 sequences, with roughly 17% appearing a single time and 1.3% to 1.5% taken by the ten largest. What was sequenced was naive CD8+ T cells from blood, with Jurkat cell RNA spiked in. Subset noted: FACS-sorted CD8+CD4-CCR7+CD45RA+ naive T cells. The receptors originated from a human donor in good health. Some libraries in this study had Jurkat cell RNA spiked in.

This clonotype was counted a single time. The CDR3 does not end in the conserved phenylalanine or tryptophan, so this is likely a read error. CDR3 amino acids: CATSSGLQDTPWRTEAFL. The CDR3, as DNA: TGTGCCACCAGCAGCGGCCTCCAGGACACCCCGTGGCGCACTGAAGCTTTCCTT. The chain combines TRBV15 with TRBJ1-1; a possible D gene is TRBD1 (5 bases). V lost 3 bases to trimming and J lost 4 bases, with 24 bases between them. Germline V gene sequence: CDR1 LNHNV, CDR2 YYDKDF (reference sequence). The CDR3 extends over 18 amino acids.

With regard to this clonotype: At one boundary the junction diverges from the germline segment, which might be a read error. The chain employs TRBV30 and TRBJ2-5; D perhaps matches TRBD2 (5 bases). In germline, CDR1 is GTSNPN, CDR2 SVGIG (reference sequence). This CDR3 contains 15 residues. The CDR3 coding sequence is TGTACCTGGAGTGTAGGACTTTTGTACCAAGAGACCCAGTACTTC. Amino acid sequence: CTWSVGLLYQETQYF.

Regarding this clonotype: An end of the junction differs from the germline gene, which may be a read error. The chain links TRBV6-5 to TRBJ1-1; weak D call: TRBD1 (6 bases). This CDR3 contains 18 residues. Germline values: CDR1 MNHEY, CDR2 SVGAGI. DNA of the CDR3: TGTGTCAGCAGCCCCCCCCTCAGGGTAGGGGGGATGAACACTGAAGCTTTCTTT. Protein: CVSSPPLRVGGMNTEAFF.

In this sample, this clonotype turned up many times. The rearrangement joins TRBV7-2 to TRBJ1-6, with unresolved D. CDR3 length: 14 residues. V was trimmed by 0 bases and J by 10 bases, leaving 10 bases between them. Germline CDR1 and CDR2: SGHTA and FQGNSA. CDR3 nucleotide sequence: TGTGCCAGCAGCTTAGCTACGGGTGCCTCACCCCTCCACTTT. Protein: CASSLATGASPLHF.

The genes are TRBV5-3 and TRBJ2-1, with TRBD2 matching 12 bases. TRBV5-3 is an ORF for which the function is uncertain. With V trimmed by 8 bases and J by 5 bases, 20 bases remained unmatched. CDR3 size: 19 residues. The CDR3 bases are TGTGCCAGCAGCGGGGGGCGCAGACTAGCGGGAGTTTTCGACAATGAGCAGTTCTTC. This gives the protein CASSGGRRLAGVFDNEQFF.

Regarding this clonotype: This CDR3 fails to terminate in the conserved phenylalanine or tryptophan, so it likely reflects a read error. The gene calls are TRBV29-1 and TRBJ2-4; 9 bases line up with TRBD1. CDR1 and CDR2 (germline): SQVTM, ANQGSEA. V was clipped by 7 bases and J by 7 bases; unmatched bases: 8. This CDR3 comprises 13 residues. The CDR3 is CSARGTGSNIQYS. The DNA for the CDR3 is TGCAGCGCCCGAGGGACAGGGTCGAACATTCAGTACTCC.

This clonotype was recorded at least ten times. The chain couples TRBV6-6 to TRBJ2-4; D unresolved. CDR1 and CDR2 from the germline V gene are MNHNY and SVGAGI (reference sequence). This CDR3 contains 14 residues. The germline V and J ends were trimmed by 0 bases and 8 bases, with 11 bases remaining between them. Here the CDR3 reads CASSYSFVEHIQYF. CDR3 coding DNA: TGTGCCAGCAGTTACTCCTTCGTGGAACACATTCAGTACTTC.

Comment on this clonotype: The germline gene is not matched at one end of the junction; a read error may be the cause. V is TRBV27 and J is TRBJ1-5; no clear D. The germline CDR1 and CDR2 sequences are MNHEY and SMNVEV (reference sequence). The CDR3 is 15 residues long. The CDR3 DNA follows: TGTGCCGGCAGTTTATTTCCGGGCTTGGGTCAGCCCCAGCATTTT. It encodes CAGSLFPGLGQPQHF.

In its sample, this clonotype was seen many times. The chain uses TRBV7-8 and TRBJ2-1; the D gene is possibly TRBD1 (5 bases). The CDR3 length is 13 residues. The V gene lost 4 bases and the J gene lost 10 bases, with 14 bases spanning the gap. Per the germline V gene, CDR1 is SGHVS and CDR2 is FQNEAQ. The CDR3 DNA is TGTGCCAGCAGCTCGGACATCCGGGCGGAGCAGTTCTTC. Translated: CASSSDIRAEQFF.

This clonotype was seen many times. The V and J genes are TRBV27 and TRBJ1-5; D might be TRBD1 (6 bases). The V and J ends lost 1 base and 9 bases respectively, with 22 bases between them. This CDR3 contains 17 residues. Germline values: CDR1 MNHEY, CDR2 SMNVEV (reference sequence). The CDR3 sequence is CASSLLAGVGVNAPQHF. The DNA of the CDR3 is TGTGCCAGCAGTTTATTGGCAGGGGTGGGGGTTAATGCGCCCCAGCATTTT.

This clonotype was counted at least ten times. The chain employs TRBV7-8 and TRBJ2-3; D uncertain. V lost 6 bases and J lost 2, with 9 bases in between. The CDR3 has 13 residues. CDR1 and CDR2 (germline): SGHVS, FQNEAQ. CDR3 sequence: CASSPQLTDTQYF. The CDR3, as DNA: TGTGCCAGCAGTCCCCAGCTCACAGATACGCAGTATTTT.

In the case of this clonotype: One end of the junction fails to match germline, which may point to a read error. The chain recombines TRBV27 with TRBJ2-7, with 8 positions matching TRBD2. CDR1 is MNHEY and CDR2 is SMNVEV in the germline V gene (reference sequence). The CDR3 loop spans 14 amino acids. CDR3 amino acids: CASSRTSGSYGQYF. CDR3 nucleotides: TGTGCCAGCAGTCGGACAAGCGGGAGTTACGGGCAGTACTTC.

This clonotype was recorded once. A much larger clone is a single base away; this may be a read error. The V call is TRBV9, the J call TRBJ1-1; maybe TRBD1 (6 bases). CDR1 and CDR2 from the germline V gene are SGDLS and YYNGEE. The CDR3 runs to 13 residues. CDR3 nucleotides: TGTGCCGGCAGCGTTGGGGGGGCCACTGAAGCTTTCTTT. This translates into CAGSVGGATEAFF.

The table lists this clonotype with many counts. The J gene is TRBJ1-5, the V gene TRBV6-6, with D unclear. Trimming took 2 bases from V and 11 from J, leaving 10 bases between them. The CDR3 consists of 12 residues. From germline, CDR1 is MNHNY and CDR2 SVGAGI (reference sequence). The CDR3 region has the DNA TGTGCCAGCAGTTACGATTGGATTGCCCAGCATTTT. Its translation is CASSYDWIAQHF.

This clonotype was counted many times. This rearrangement joins TRBV4-1 to TRBJ2-7, with 9 positions matching TRBD1. This CDR3 spans 14 amino acids. The J segment lost 5 bases and the V segment lost 4 bases, leaving 6 bases of the junction unmatched. Germline CDR1 is MGHRA and CDR2 is YSYEKL. The CDR3 DNA follows: TGCGCCAGCAGCCCCGGGACAGGGATCGACGAGCAGTACTTC. Amino acids: CASSPGTGIDEQYF.

This clonotype was observed at least ten times. V and J are TRBV30 and TRBJ1-5; 7 bases map to TRBD1. This CDR3 is 17 amino acids long. V trimming: 0 bases; J trimming: 3 bases; junction bases outside the gene matches: 11. Germline V CDR1 and CDR2: GTSNPN, SVGIG (reference sequence). The CDR3 reads CAWSVQSTGTYNQPQHF. In DNA form, the CDR3 reads TGTGCCTGGAGTGTCCAATCGACAGGGACCTACAATCAGCCCCAGCATTTT.

This clonotype was detected only a few times. The V call is TRBV4-1, the J call TRBJ1-6; the D is unclear. V was cut by 1 base and J by 10 bases, with 14 bases left in between. This CDR3 is built from 15 residues. The V gene's germline CDR1 is MGHRA and CDR2 YSYEKL. CDR3 protein: CASSQGAQAGSPLHF. The CDR3 coding sequence is TGCGCCAGCAGCCAAGGGGCCCAAGCAGGCTCACCCCTCCACTTT.

This clonotype was seen a handful of times. The chain couples TRBV6-5 to TRBJ2-2, with TRBD2 matching over 7 bases. This CDR3 region has 14 residues. Looked up from germline, CDR1 is MNHEY and CDR2 is SVGAGI. V shed 3 bases and J 5 bases; nucleotides not matched to a gene: 3. DNA of the CDR3: TGTGCCAGCAGTTATGGCGGGGGTACCGGGGAGCTGTTTTTT. Encoded protein: CASSYGGGTGELFF.

At least ten counts were recorded for this clonotype. The gene calls are TRBV18 and TRBJ2-3, with TRBD2 identical over 9 bases. Germline V gene data show CDR1 as KGHSH and CDR2 as LQKENI. The CDR3 consists of 19 residues. V lost 2 bases and J lost 2; bases outside the gene matches: 14. In DNA form, the CDR3 reads TGTGCCAGCTCACCAATCACGTACGACGAGCGGGAGGTCACAGATACGCAGTATTTT. This translates into CASSPITYDEREVTDTQYF.

In its sample, this clonotype was seen many times. The chain has TRBV6-2 or TRBV6-3 and TRBJ2-7; 7 bases match TRBD1. The CDR3 has 14 residues. V lost 0 bases and J lost 6; bases outside the gene matches: 5. The V gene's germline CDR1 is MNHEY and CDR2 SVGEGT. DNA of the CDR3: TGTGCCAGCAGTTACTCCCGACAGGGTCCCGAGCAGTACTTC. It specifies CASSYSRQGPEQYF.

As for this clonotype: This may arise from a read error, as a much more abundant clone is one base away. The missing conserved phenylalanine or tryptophan at the end of this CDR3 makes a read error likely. The chain joins TRBV7-3 to TRBJ2-7; TRBD2 is a possible D gene (6 bases). The CDR3 has 13 amino acids. Germline V lookup: CDR1 SGHTA, CDR2 FQGTGA. Trimming stripped 3 bases from V and 0 bases from J, with 6 bases between. CDR3 region: CASSFGSSYEQYL. The CDR3 DNA is TGTGCCAGCAGCTTCGGGAGCTCCTACGAGCAGTACCTC.

This clonotype showed up many times. The chain links TRBV7-2 to TRBJ2-3, with 7 bases fitting TRBD2. V trimming: 2 bases; J trimming: 5 bases; junction bases outside the gene matches: 16. Germline CDR1 SGHTA, CDR2 FQGNSA. The CDR3 is 18 residues long. As DNA, the CDR3 is TGTGCCAGCAGCTTATCCCCCCCACTAGGCGGGGGTGAAGATACGCAGTATTTT. Translating gives CASSLSPPLGGGEDTQYF. The full variable domain, completed using reference TRBV7-2 and TRBJ2-3, is GAGVSQSPSNKVTEKGKDVELRCDPISGHTALYWYRQSLGQGLEFLIYFQGNSAPDKSGLPSDRFSAERTGGSVSTLTIQRTQQEDSAVYLCASSLSPPLGGGEDTQYFGPGTRLTVL.

This clonotype has at least ten counts. The chain recombines TRBV27 with TRBJ2-3; 10 positions agree with TRBD2. There are 14 residues in the CDR3. CDR1 MNHEY and CDR2 SMNVEV come from the germline V gene (reference sequence). J lost 6 bases, V lost 6 bases, and 6 bases had no gene match. The CDR3 DNA reads as TGTGCCAGCAGCGCTAGCGGGAGAGCCGATACGCAGTATTTT. As protein: CASSASGRADTQYF.

Worth noting for this clonotype: A read error may be the cause here, since a much bigger clone is one base away. The chain joins TRBV13 to TRBJ2-1; 9 nucleotides align to TRBD2. V dropped 6 bases and J dropped 6; count of bases not matched to a gene: 12. Germline V gene sequence: CDR1 PRHDT, CDR2 FYEKMQ (reference sequence). The CDR3 is 16 amino acids. CDR3: CASSFLTSGPCNEQFF. The CDR3, as DNA: TGTGCCAGCAGTTTTCTTACTAGCGGGCCCTGCAATGAGCAGTTCTTC.

The sample holds many counts of this clonotype. V is TRBV5-1 and J is TRBJ2-1; D remains ambiguous. The CDR3 has 14 amino acids. V shed 4 bases and J shed 6 bases, with 14 bases lying between them. From germline, CDR1 is SGHRS and CDR2 YFSETQ. DNA for the CDR3: TGCGCCAGCAGCGTAACACTGGTCCCCAATGAGCAGTTCTTC. Translating it yields CASSVTLVPNEQFF.

In this sample, this clonotype turned up a few times. This may arise from a read error, as a much more abundant clone is one base away. The V gene is TRBV4-1, the J gene TRBJ2-5, with TRBD2 identical over 7 bases. Germline values: CDR1 MGHRA, CDR2 YSYEKL. The CDR3 totals 14 residues. The CDR3: CASSQVTGGETQHF. The CDR3 DNA sequence: TGCGCCAGCAGCCAAGTAACGGGAGGAGAGACCCAGCACTTC.

In its sample, this clonotype was seen many times. The V call is TRBV7-9, the J call TRBJ2-5; D ambiguous. The V and J ends lost 5 bases and 2 bases respectively, with 6 bases between them. The germline V gene has CDR1 SEHNR and CDR2 FQNEAQ (reference sequence). The CDR3 has 12 amino acids. The CDR3 region has the DNA TGTGCCAGCAGCGGGTTGCAAGAGACCCAGTACTTC. It encodes CASSGLQETQYF.

This clonotype came up many times. The chain has TRBV7-9 and TRBJ2-4; D may be TRBD2 (6 bases). Germline CDR1 is SEHNR and CDR2 is FQNEAQ (reference sequence). The CDR3 length is 14 residues. V was clipped by 7 bases and J by 4 bases, with 14 bases between them. CDR3 sequence (DNA): TGTGCCAGCATCCCGGGGACTGGTAAAAACATTCAGTACTTC. It is translated as CASIPGTGKNIQYF.

This clonotype was observed a few times. Because the CDR3 is missing its conserved closing phenylalanine or tryptophan, this is likely a read error. Written as DNA, the CDR3 is TGTGCCAGCAGCCGGGAGTTCTCTAATGAAAAACTGTTTCTT. Translating gives CASSREFSNEKLFL. The J gene is TRBJ1-4, the V gene TRBV11-3; unclear D gene. Trimming left V 5 bases short and J 3 bases short, with 10 bases between. The V gene's germline CDR1 is SGHNT and CDR2 YENEEA. This CDR3 spans 14 amino acids.

About this clonotype itself: This is likely a read error, given that the CDR3 carries no conserved phenylalanine or tryptophan at its end. The chain uses TRBV7-2 and TRBJ2-2, with 11 nucleotides matching TRBD1. The trim removed 3 bases at V and 3 bases at J, leaving 3 bases unmatched. CDR3 length: 16 residues. The germline CDR1 and CDR2 sequences are SGHTA and FQGNSA. Here the CDR3 reads CASSFRTGGYTGELFC. CDR3 nucleotide sequence: TGTGCCAGCAGCTTCCGGACAGGGGGCTACACCGGGGAGCTGTTTTGT.

This clonotype was seen at least ten times. The chain uses TRBV24-1 and TRBJ2-1; D tentatively reads TRBD1 or TRBD2 (5 bases each). CDR1 KGHDR and CDR2 SFDVKD come from the germline V gene. This CDR3 spans 13 amino acids. V dropped 6 bases and J dropped 6 bases, with 11 bases sitting between them. CDR3 nucleotides: TGTGCCACCAGTCGAGGGGCTAGCAATGAGCAGTTCTTC. It codes for CATSRGASNEQFF.

This clonotype has ten or more counts. The chain uses TRBV19 and TRBJ2-7; TRBD1 matches 9 bases. After removal of 5 bases from V and 5 bases from J, the junction contained 13 bases not matched to a gene. This CDR3 has 16 residues. The germline gives CDR1 LNHDA, CDR2 SQIVND (reference sequence). The CDR3 protein is CASSPEDRGIFDEQYF. The CDR3 nucleotides are TGTGCCAGTAGTCCCGAGGACAGGGGTATTTTCGACGAGCAGTACTTC.